One sample yielded the 5 T cell receptor beta chains listed below, sequenced in a study of cytomegalovirus exposure and HLA in healthy donors. Use of 60 Vbeta and 13 Jbeta primers characterized the PCR. Method: immunoSEQ multiplex PCR; TCRdb's copy keeps in-frame clones and lacks some. The sample lists 120,000 to 150,000 clones, roughly three quarters seen once, with approximately 5.1% in the top ten. The sequencing sample was made of PBMCs. The receptors were sampled from a male donor in good health and CMV-seronegative.

This clone turned up a few times. The chain recombines TRBV7-6 with TRBJ2-7, with TRBD1 matching 7 bases. CDR3 length: 16 residues. CDR1 and CDR2 (germline): SGHVS, FNYEAQ. J lost 0 bases, V lost 5 bases, and 10 bases had no gene match. This CDR3 is CASSGQQGLLSYEQYF. The CDR3 nucleotides are TGTGCCAGCAGCGGACAACAGGGGCTCCTCTCCTACGAGCAGTACTTC.

This clone appeared a single time. V gene TRBV7-3 combines with J gene TRBJ1-2; 10 positions agree with TRBD1. This CDR3 contains 13 residues. Per the germline V gene, CDR1 is SGHTA and CDR2 is FQGTGA. Trimming removed 3 bases from V and 7 bases from J; junction bases left unmatched: 2. CDR3 DNA: TGTGCCAGCAGCTTGGGACAGGGGTTTGGCTACACCTTC. This sequence encodes CASSLGQGFGYTF.

The chain combines TRBV7-2 with TRBJ1-1; 9 bases agree with TRBD1. Germline trimming cut 2 bases from V and 5 bases from J; bases unmatched to any gene: 6. CDR3 size: 15 residues. CDR1 and CDR2 (germline): SGHTA, FQGNSA. The CDR3 loop is CASSLMGQGRTEAFF. In DNA, the CDR3 is TGTGCCAGCAGCTTAATGGGACAGGGTAGGACTGAAGCTTTCTTT.

This rearrangement joins TRBV27 to TRBJ2-7, with 10 bases that match TRBD1. Germline V gene sequence: CDR1 MNHEY, CDR2 SMNVEV (reference sequence). Trimming removed 2 bases from V and 2 bases from J; junction bases left unmatched: 6. This CDR3 region has 16 residues. In nucleotides, the CDR3 is TGTGCCAGCAGTTTAATTGGGGGACAGGGGCCCTACGAGCAGTACTTC. Translated: CASSLIGGQGPYEQYF.

The rearrangement uses TRBV2 and TRBJ1-5; D might be TRBD1 (6 bases). This CDR3 has 11 residues. V was cut by 6 bases and J by 12 bases, with 12 bases left in between. CDR1 and CDR2 from the germline V gene are SNHLY and FYNNEI. In DNA, the CDR3 is TGTGCCAGCAGCGAGCAGGGGAACCAGCATTTT. This sequence encodes CASSEQGNQHF.